Below are 29 T cell receptor delta chains sequenced from a single sample in a study of gamma-delta chains in newborns, infants, children. TCRdb fed the reads to CATT. Of 3,500 to 5,000 delta-chain clones in the sample, 6.2% were seen once. Sequencing was carried out using blood. Receptors originate from a child who was a newborn, infant or young child, either healthy, febrile or measles-vaccinated (not recorded which).

V gene TRDV1 combines with J gene TRDJ3; 8 bases are a match to TRDD3. The length of the CDR3 is 18 residues. Germline CDR1 TSWWSYY, CDR2 QGS. Germline trimming cut 0 bases from V and 0 bases from J; bases unmatched to any gene: 1. CDR3 sequence (DNA): TGTGCTCTTGGGGAACTACTGGGGGGCTCCTGGGACACCCGACAGATGTTTTTC. Translated: CALGELLGGSWDTRQMFF.

This clone turned up a few times. The J gene is TRDJ1, the V gene TRAV29/DV5; D uncertain. The CDR3 has 13 amino acids. V was trimmed by 3 bases and J by 2 bases, leaving 11 bases between them. Germline V gene lookup returns CDR1 NSMFDY and CDR2 ISSIKDK. The CDR3 here is CAATTIKTDKLIF. CDR3 bases: TGTGCAGCAACCACGATAAAGACCGATAAACTCATCTTT.

A remark on this clone: The likely explanation is a read error, given a far larger clone one base away. The same CDR3 arises from other DNA sequences in this sample as well. The genes are TRDV2 and TRDJ2; 12 bases agree with TRDD3. Germline CDR1 reads GEAIGNYY; CDR2 reads EKD. The CDR3 contains 16 residues. CDR3 bases: TGTGCCTGTGACGTACTGGGGGATACTTTGACAGCACAGCTCTTCTTT. It encodes CACDVLGDTLTAQLFF.

In its sample, this clone was seen a few times. The chain links TRDV2 to TRDJ3, with 9 bases lining up with TRDD3. Germline CDR1 and CDR2: GEAIGNYY and EKD. The ends lost 9 bases at V and 0 bases at J; junction bases unmatched: 17. There are 20 residues in the CDR3. This CDR3 reads CASGTLLGDTDSWDTRQMFF. In nucleotides, the CDR3 is TGTGCCAGTGGCACCCTACTCGGGGATACGGACTCCTGGGACACCCGACAGATGTTTTTC.

In this sample, this clone turned up a few times. The chain is built from TRDV2 and TRDJ2, with 7 positions matching TRDD3. Germline V gene data show CDR1 as GEAIGNYY and CDR2 as EKD. J was trimmed by 3 bases and V by 2 bases; bases with no gene match: 2. The CDR3 runs 14 residues. The CDR3 DNA is TGTGCCTGTGACAAACTGGGGATGACAGCACAACTCTTCTTT. Its protein product is CACDKLGMTAQLFF.

By sample share, this clone is medium-sized. J is TRDJ3 and V is TRDV2; TRDD3 matches at 10 bases. J was trimmed by 0 bases and V by 1 base; bases with no gene match: 8. In germline, CDR1 is GEAIGNYY, CDR2 EKD. The CDR3 contains 20 residues. CDR3: CACDTATGGWSSWDTRQMFF. In DNA, the CDR3 is TGTGCCTGTGACACGGCTACTGGGGGATGGAGCTCCTGGGACACCCGACAGATGTTTTTC.

This clone is medium-sized in the sample. This chain joins TRDV2 and TRDJ3; 7 positions match TRDD3. Germline V gives CDR1 GEAIGNYY, CDR2 EKD. V was clipped by 0 bases and J by 0 bases; unmatched bases: 7. The CDR3 is 19 residues long. In nucleotides, the CDR3 is TGTGCCTGTGACACCTGGGGGACCTTCAGCTCCTGGGACACCCGACAGATGTTTTTC. Translation: CACDTWGTFSSWDTRQMFF.

The table lists this clone with a few counts. It may be a read error: a sequence one base away is much more abundant. Other DNA sequences in the same sample also yield this CDR3. The rearrangement uses TRDV2 and TRDJ3, with D possibly being TRDD3 (6 bases). CDR3 length: 17 residues. V dropped 1 base and J dropped 0 bases, with 9 bases sitting between them. CDR1 is GEAIGNYY, CDR2 EKD, per germline. The CDR3 nucleotides are TGTGCCTGTGACACTGGGGGGTACTCCTGGGACACCCGACAGATGTTTTTC. Protein product: CACDTGGYSWDTRQMFF.

The table lists this clone with a few counts. CDR3 sequence: CACDPWGLSSWDTRQMFF. The DNA for the CDR3 is TGTGCCTGTGACCCCTGGGGGTTAAGCTCCTGGGACACCCGACAGATGTTTTTC. This chain uses TRDV2 with TRDJ3, with 7 bases matching TRDD3. The CDR3 is made up of 18 amino acids. V trimming: 3 bases; J trimming: 0 bases; junction bases outside the gene matches: 7. From germline, CDR1 is GEAIGNYY and CDR2 EKD.

The table lists this clone with a few counts. This rearrangement joins TRDV2 to TRDJ3, with TRDD3 identical over 13 bases. V lost 3 bases, J lost 2 bases, and 9 bases stayed unmatched. The germline V gene has CDR1 GEAIGNYY and CDR2 EKD. The CDR3 covers 20 residues. The CDR3 is CACDATDWGIRTWDTRQMFF. CDR3 in DNA: TGTGCCTGTGACGCTACTGACTGGGGGATACGGACCTGGGACACCCGACAGATGTTTTTC.

This chain connects TRDV2 to TRDJ1, with 10 bases matching TRDD3. With V trimmed by 0 bases and J by 3 bases, 3 bases remained unmatched. Germline CDR1 is GEAIGNYY and CDR2 is EKD. There are 15 residues in the CDR3. CDR3: CACDTVGDTSDKLIF. The DNA of the CDR3 is TGTGCCTGTGACACCGTGGGGGATACCTCCGATAAACTCATCTTT.

This clone is termed medium-sized. This chain uses TRDV2 with TRDJ2, with TRDD3 matching 8 bases. The CDR3 is 16 residues long. Trimming took 3 bases from V and 3 from J; bases not matched to a gene: 8. Looked up from germline, CDR1 is GEAIGNYY and CDR2 is EKD. The CDR3 reads CACDASTWGMTAQLFF. CDR3 in DNA: TGTGCCTGTGACGCATCAACCTGGGGGATGACAGCACAACTCTTCTTT.

This clone came up a few times. The DNA for the CDR3 is TGTGCCCTCCCTATCGGGGAGAACTGCTTTGACACCGATAAACTCATCTTT. Its protein is CALPIGENCFDTDKLIF. The rearrangement uses TRDV3 and TRDJ1, with D possibly TRDD3 on 5 matching bases. The CDR3 runs to 17 residues. Germline CDR1 and CDR2: TVYSNPD and GDNSRS (reference sequence). With 5 bases removed from V and 0 bases from J, the gap between germline ends came to 25 bases.

By its share, this clone is medium-sized. This sequence joins TRDV2 and TRDJ3, with TRDD3 matching 8 bases. Germline CDR1 and CDR2: GEAIGNYY and EKD. With V trimmed by 1 base and J by 0 bases, 7 bases remained unmatched. This CDR3 has 19 residues. CDR3 amino acids: CACDTGGFTSSWDTRQMFF. In DNA, the CDR3 is TGTGCCTGTGACACTGGGGGATTTACGAGCTCCTGGGACACCCGACAGATGTTTTTC.

Relative to its sample, this clone is medium-sized. The sample has other DNA sequences that encode this CDR3 too. V gene TRDV2 combines with J gene TRDJ1, with 8 nucleotides matching TRDD3. Germline V CDR1 and CDR2: GEAIGNYY, EKD. Germline trimming cut 4 bases from V and 0 bases from J; bases unmatched to any gene: 3. The CDR3 loop spans 14 amino acids. Here the CDR3 reads CACDLLGDTDKLIF. DNA for the CDR3: TGTGCCTGTGATCTACTGGGGGACACCGATAAACTCATCTTT.

This rearrangement joins TRDV2 to TRDJ3, with 8 bases matching TRDD3. V was clipped by 3 bases and J by 0 bases; unmatched bases: 6. There are 18 residues in the CDR3. CDR1 and CDR2 from the germline V gene are GEAIGNYY and EKD. CDR3 amino acids: CACDPLGETSWDTRQMFF. The CDR3 DNA reads TGTGCCTGTGACCCCCTGGGGGAAACCTCCTGGGACACCCGACAGATGTTTTTC.

Regarding this clone: Other DNA sequences of this sample code for an identical CDR3. The chain has TRDV2 and TRDJ3, with TRDD3 matching over 7 bases. The CDR3 has 18 residues. V lost 1 base and J lost 0; bases outside the gene matches: 5. Germline assignment: CDR1 GEAIGNYY and CDR2 EKD. The CDR3 bases are TGTGCCTGTGACACTGGGGGAGCGAGCTCCTGGGACACCCGACAGATGTTTTTC. Encoded protein: CACDTGGASSWDTRQMFF.

In its sample, this clone ranks as medium-sized. The V gene is TRDV2, the J gene TRDJ3, with 10 bases that match TRDD3. Germline lookup yields CDR1 GEAIGNYY and CDR2 EKD. V lost 3 bases to trimming and J lost 0 bases; unmatched junction nucleotides: 13. The CDR3 covers 21 residues. CDR3 residues: CACDPLTTGGLSSWDTRQMFF. The CDR3 region has the DNA TGTGCCTGTGACCCCCTAACCACTGGGGGATTAAGCTCCTGGGACACCCGACAGATGTTTTTC.

This clone is medium-sized by share. This may be a read error, as it is one base from a much larger clone. The identical CDR3 is also encoded by other nucleotide sequences in the sample. The genes are TRDV2 and TRDJ1, with 10 bases lining up with TRDD3. The CDR3 extends over 14 amino acids. Germline-derived CDR1 and CDR2 are GEAIGNYY and EKD. The CDR3 nucleotides read TGTGCCCGTGACATACTGGGGGATACCGATAAACTCATCTTT. It is translated as CARDILGDTDKLIF.

This clone was seen only a few times. The chain couples TRDV2 to TRDJ3; D is perhaps TRDD3 (6 bases). The V and J ends lost 1 base and 0 bases respectively, with 21 bases between them. From germline, CDR1 is GEAIGNYY and CDR2 EKD. The CDR3 has 21 amino acids. Here the CDR3 DNA reads TGTGCCTGTGACACTGGGGGTTTTAAGGGGCCAAGCTCCTGGGACACCCGACAGATGTTTTTC. Protein product: CACDTGGFKGPSSWDTRQMFF.

In the case of this clone: Just one base apart from a much larger clone, this may be a read error. The rearrangement links TRDV2 to TRDJ3, with 12 positions matching TRDD3. The CDR3 has 18 residues. Germline values: CDR1 GEAIGNYY, CDR2 EKD. CDR3 sequence (DNA): TGTGCCTGTGACAGTACTGGGGGATACTCCCGGGACACCCGACAGATGTTTTTC. It specifies CACDSTGGYSRDTRQMFF.

V usage is TRDV2 and J usage is TRDJ3; 7 bases line up with TRDD3. TCRdb gives no J gene; it was assigned here by matching the DNA to germline. The CDR3 loop spans 20 amino acids. Per germline, CDR1 GEAIGNYY and CDR2 EKD. With V trimmed by 1 base and J by 0 bases, 11 bases remained unmatched. The CDR3 is CACDTAGGNSGSWDTRQMFF. In nucleotides, the CDR3 is TGTGCCTGTGACACTGCTGGGGGTAATTCCGGCTCCTGGGACACCCGACAGATGTTTTTC.

The chain recombines TRDV1 with TRDJ3; 8 nucleotides agree with TRDD3. Germline CDR1 is TSWWSYY and CDR2 is QGS. CDR3 length equals 21 residues. Losses at the gene ends were 6 bases for V and 0 bases for J; bases not matched to a gene: 16. Here the CDR3 DNA reads TGTGCTCTTGGTCTTACCCCTACTGGGGGGTCTAGCTCCTGGGACACCCGACAGATGTTTTTC. This encodes CALGLTPTGGSSSWDTRQMFF.

This chain connects TRDV2 to TRDJ3; possibly TRDD3 for D (6 bases). CDR1 and CDR2 from the germline V gene are GEAIGNYY and EKD. V dropped 1 base and J dropped 0 bases, with 21 bases sitting between them. The CDR3 consists of 21 residues. Written as DNA, the CDR3 is TGTGCCTGTGACACTGGGGGGTTCCGGCGGCCTTTCTCCTGGGACACCCGACAGATGTTTTTC. Translation gives CACDTGGFRRPFSWDTRQMFF.

The chain employs TRDV2 and TRDJ2; the match to TRDD3 covers 11 bases. Trimming at V came to 2 bases and at J to 6 bases, leaving 4 bases not matched to a gene. Germline assignment: CDR1 GEAIGNYY and CDR2 EKD. The CDR3 extends over 15 amino acids. The CDR3 coding sequence is TGTGCCTGTGACATACTGGGGGATAAGGCAGCACAACTCTTCTTT. Its protein is CACDILGDKAAQLFF.

Of note for this clone: The same CDR3 is also encoded by other DNA sequences in this sample. This chain links TRDV2 with TRDJ2; 13 bases are a match to TRDD3. V lost 3 bases, J lost 0 bases, and 9 bases stayed unmatched. CDR3 length: 19 residues. CDR1 and CDR2 (germline): GEAIGNYY, EKD. CDR3 sequence reads: CACDLLLGDTKALTAQLFF. CDR3 bases: TGTGCCTGTGACCTCTTACTGGGGGATACGAAGGCTTTGACAGCACAACTCTTCTTT.

This clone was seen only a few times. Within the sample, other DNA sequences also encode this same CDR3. The CDR3 here is CACDTRSLLGTDKLIF. The CDR3 DNA reads TGTGCCTGTGACACCAGATCCCTCCTGGGGACCGATAAACTCATCTTT. V usage is TRDV2 and J usage is TRDJ1; a weak D match, TRDD3 (6 bases). This CDR3 is built from 16 residues. The ends were cut back, 0 bases at V and 2 bases at J, with 15 bases in the middle. CDR1 and CDR2 from the germline V gene are GEAIGNYY and EKD.

In its sample, this clone was seen a few times. This same CDR3 is encoded by further DNA sequences in the sample. The rearrangement uses TRDV2 and TRDJ3; 8 positions agree with TRDD3. V lost 0 bases and J lost 0; bases outside the gene matches: 3. This CDR3 is built from 18 residues. Germline CDR1 and CDR2: GEAIGNYY and EKD. CDR3 bases: TGTGCCTGTGACACCGGGGGATATGCCTCCTGGGACACCCGACAGATGTTTTTC. Protein sequence: CACDTGGYASWDTRQMFF.

This clone appeared a few times. The V call is TRDV2, the J call TRDJ3; 13 bases are shared with TRDD3. Trimming removed 0 bases from V and 0 bases from J; junction bases left unmatched: 7. The germline gives CDR1 GEAIGNYY, CDR2 EKD. CDR3 size: 21 residues. CDR3 in DNA: TGTGCCTGTGACACCAGTACTGGGGGATACGGAAGCTCCTGGGACACCCGACAGATGTTTTTC. This translates into CACDTSTGGYGSSWDTRQMFF.